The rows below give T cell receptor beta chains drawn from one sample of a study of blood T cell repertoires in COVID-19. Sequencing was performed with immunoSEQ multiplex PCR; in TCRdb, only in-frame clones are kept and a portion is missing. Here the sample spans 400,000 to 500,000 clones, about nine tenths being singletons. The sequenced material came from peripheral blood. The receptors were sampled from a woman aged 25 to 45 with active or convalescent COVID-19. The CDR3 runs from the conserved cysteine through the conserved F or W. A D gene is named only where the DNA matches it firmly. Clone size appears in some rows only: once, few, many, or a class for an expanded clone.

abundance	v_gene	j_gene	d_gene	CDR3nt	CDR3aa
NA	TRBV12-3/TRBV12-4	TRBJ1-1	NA	TGTGCCAGCAGTCGAGGACATCTATCGCCTTTCTTT	CASSRGHLSPFF
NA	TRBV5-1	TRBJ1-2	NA	TGCGCCAGCAGCGCTGAGGATTATGGCTACACCTTC	CASSAEDYGYTF
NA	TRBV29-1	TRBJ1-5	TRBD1	TGCAGCGTATCTCAGGGGGCTCAGGGTCAGCCCCAGCATTTT	CSVSQGAQGQPQHF
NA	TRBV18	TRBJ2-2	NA	TGTGCCAGCTCACCACCCTCTCGGACCGGGGAGCTGTTTTTT	CASSPPSRTGELFF
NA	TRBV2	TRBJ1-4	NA	TGTGGCGGAAGGGGGTACCAAACTAATGAAAAACTGTTTTTT	CGGRGYQTNEKLFF
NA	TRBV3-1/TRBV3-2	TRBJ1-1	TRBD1	TGTGCCAGCAGCCCACAGGGGACCGAGAACACTGAAGCTTTCTTT	CASSPQGTENTEAFF
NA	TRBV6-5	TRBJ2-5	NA	TGTGCCAGCAGTTACGACAGCCAAGAGACCCAGTACTTC	CASSYDSQETQYF
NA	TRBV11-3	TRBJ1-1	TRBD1	TGTGCCAGCAGTAATGGACAGGGGAGAGGTGCTTTCTTT	CASSNGQGRGAFF
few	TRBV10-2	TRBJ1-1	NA	TGCGCCAGCAGTCCAACACTCCTCAGCGGCACTGAAGCTTTCTTT	CASSPTLLSGTEAFF
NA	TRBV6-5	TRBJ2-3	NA	TGTGCCAGCAGTTATACTGGAGGGGATACGCAGTATTTT	CASSYTGGDTQYF
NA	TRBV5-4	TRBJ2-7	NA	TGTGCCAGCGGTTCGACAGATACCTACGAGCAGTACTTC	CASGSTDTYEQYF
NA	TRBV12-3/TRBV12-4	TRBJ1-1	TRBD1	TGTGCCAGCAGCCCTGACAGGGCGGCTTTCTTT	CASSPDRAAFF
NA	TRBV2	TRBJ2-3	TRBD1	TGTGCCAGCAGTATCGGGACAGGGGGCACAGATACGCAGTATTTT	CASSIGTGGTDTQYF
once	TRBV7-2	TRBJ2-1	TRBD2	TGTGCCAGCAGCTTATGGGGGACTAGCGGCAACAATGAGCAGTTCTTC	CASSLWGTSGNNEQFF
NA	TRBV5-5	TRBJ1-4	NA	TGTGCCAGCGGAAAACTCGGGGGGACAACTAATGAAAAACTGTTTTTT	CASGKLGGTTNEKLFF
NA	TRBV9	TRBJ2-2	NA	TGTGCCAGCAGCGTAGATCATGGGAGCCAGAACACCGGGGAGCTGTTTTTT	CASSVDHGSQNTGELFF
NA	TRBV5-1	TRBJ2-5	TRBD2	TGCGCCAGCAGCCCGGGGACTAGCGGGAGAGAGACCCAGTACTTC	CASSPGTSGRETQYF